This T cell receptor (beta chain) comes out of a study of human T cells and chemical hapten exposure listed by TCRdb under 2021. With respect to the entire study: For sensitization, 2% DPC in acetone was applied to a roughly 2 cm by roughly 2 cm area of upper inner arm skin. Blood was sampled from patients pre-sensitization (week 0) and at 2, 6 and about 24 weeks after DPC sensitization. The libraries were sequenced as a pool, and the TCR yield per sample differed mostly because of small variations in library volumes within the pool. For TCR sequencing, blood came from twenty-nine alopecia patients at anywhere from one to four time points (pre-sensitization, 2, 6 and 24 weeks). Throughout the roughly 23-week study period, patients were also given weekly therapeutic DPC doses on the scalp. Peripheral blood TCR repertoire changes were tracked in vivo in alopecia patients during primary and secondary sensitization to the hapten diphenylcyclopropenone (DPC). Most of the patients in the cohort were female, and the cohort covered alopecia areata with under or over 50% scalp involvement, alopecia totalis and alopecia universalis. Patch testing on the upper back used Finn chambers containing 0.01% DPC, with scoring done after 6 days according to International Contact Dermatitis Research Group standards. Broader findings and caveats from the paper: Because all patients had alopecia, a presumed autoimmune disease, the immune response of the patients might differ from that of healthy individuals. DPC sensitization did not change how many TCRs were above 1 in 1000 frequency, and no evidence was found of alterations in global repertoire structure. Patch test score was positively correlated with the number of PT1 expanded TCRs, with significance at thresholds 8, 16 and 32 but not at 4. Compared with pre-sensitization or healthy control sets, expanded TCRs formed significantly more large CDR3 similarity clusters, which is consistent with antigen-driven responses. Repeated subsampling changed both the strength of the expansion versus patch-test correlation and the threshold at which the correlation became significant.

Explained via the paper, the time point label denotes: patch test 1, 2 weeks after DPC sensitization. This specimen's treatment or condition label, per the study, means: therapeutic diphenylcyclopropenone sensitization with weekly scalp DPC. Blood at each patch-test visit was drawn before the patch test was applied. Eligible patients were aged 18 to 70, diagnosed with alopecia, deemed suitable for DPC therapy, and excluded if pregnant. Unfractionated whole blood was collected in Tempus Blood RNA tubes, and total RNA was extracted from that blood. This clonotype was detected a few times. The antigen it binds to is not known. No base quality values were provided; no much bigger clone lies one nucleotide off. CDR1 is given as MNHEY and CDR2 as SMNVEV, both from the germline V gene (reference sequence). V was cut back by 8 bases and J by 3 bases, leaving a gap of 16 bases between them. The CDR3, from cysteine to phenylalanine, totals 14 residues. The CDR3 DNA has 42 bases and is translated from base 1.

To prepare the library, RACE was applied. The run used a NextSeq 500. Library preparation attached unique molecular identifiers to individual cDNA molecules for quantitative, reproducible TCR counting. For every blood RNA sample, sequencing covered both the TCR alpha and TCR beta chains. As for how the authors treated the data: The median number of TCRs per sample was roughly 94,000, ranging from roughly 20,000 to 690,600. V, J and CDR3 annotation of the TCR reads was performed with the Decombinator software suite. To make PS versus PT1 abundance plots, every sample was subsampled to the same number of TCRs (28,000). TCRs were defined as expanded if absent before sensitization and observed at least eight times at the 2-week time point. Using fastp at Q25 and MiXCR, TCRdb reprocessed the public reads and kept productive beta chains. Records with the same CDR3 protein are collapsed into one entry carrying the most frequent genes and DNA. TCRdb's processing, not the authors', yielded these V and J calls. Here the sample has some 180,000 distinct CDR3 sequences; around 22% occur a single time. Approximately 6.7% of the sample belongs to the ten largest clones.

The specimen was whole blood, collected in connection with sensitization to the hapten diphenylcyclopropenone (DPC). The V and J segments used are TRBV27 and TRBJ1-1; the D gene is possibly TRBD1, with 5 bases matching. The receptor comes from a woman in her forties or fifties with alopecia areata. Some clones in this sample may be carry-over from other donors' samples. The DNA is TGTGCCAGCTCTTTGGGGCCGGAGGACACTGAAGCTTTCTTT. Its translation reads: CASSLGPEDTEAFF.